Below, 19 T cell receptor beta chains from the same sample are listed, as sequenced in a study of metastatic and nonmetastatic thyroid tumors. Through MiXCR, TCRdb re-clonotyped the PCR reads. The profile covers tens of thousands of clones, with about half appearing a single time and 24% taken by the ten largest. No patient had received any treatment before thyroid surgery. Sequencing was carried out using tumor tissue. Receptor source: a male donor with papillary thyroid cancer or a benign thyroid nodule (not recorded which). Some clones in this sample may be carry-over from other donors' samples.

The chain recombines TRBV4-1 with TRBJ2-5; tentatively, D is TRBD2 (6 bases). The CDR3 contains 16 residues. Per the germline V gene, CDR1 is MGHRA and CDR2 is YSYEKL. Trimming took off 0 bases at V and 5 bases at J, with 16 bases between the two ends. CDR3 sequence: CASSQDSGNLEETQYF. CDR3 coding DNA: TGCGCCAGCAGCCAAGATAGCGGAAACCTAGAGGAGACCCAGTACTTC.

This chain connects TRBV20-1 to TRBJ2-7, with a tentative D call TRBD1 (5 bases). Per the germline V gene, CDR1 is DFQATT and CDR2 is SNEGSKA (reference sequence). This CDR3 is built from 12 residues. The ends were cut back, 2 bases at V and 4 bases at J, with 9 bases in the middle. CDR3 DNA sequence: TGCAGTGCTAGAAGACAGCAATACGAGCAGTACTTC. Its protein is CSARRQQYEQYF.

V and J are TRBV18 and TRBJ2-7; 7 bases agree with TRBD1. Per the germline V gene, CDR1 is KGHSH and CDR2 is LQKENI. The V and J ends lost 8 bases and 5 bases, in that order; junction bases with no gene match: 9. CDR3 length equals 13 residues. This CDR3 reads CASPSEGGDEQYF. The CDR3 bases are TGTGCCAGCCCATCAGAAGGGGGCGACGAGCAGTACTTC.

The chain joins TRBV12-3 or TRBV12-4 to TRBJ2-5; 9 positions agree with TRBD1. CDR3 length: 15 amino acids. The ends lost 6 bases at V and 5 bases at J; junction bases unmatched: 10. CDR3 nucleotides: TGTGCCAGCAGCTCCAACAGGGGGCGCAGGGAGACCCAGTACTTC. Translated: CASSSNRGRRETQYF.

This chain links TRBV5-1 with TRBJ2-7, with 10 bases identical to TRBD2. The CDR3 is made up of 15 amino acids. Trimming took 2 bases from V and 5 from J; bases not matched to a gene: 7. CDR1 is SGHRS, CDR2 YFSETQ, per germline. The CDR3 DNA sequence: TGCGCCAGCAGCTTTTGGGCTAGCGGGAGCCACGAGCAGTACTTC. Amino acid sequence: CASSFWASGSHEQYF.

This clone came up a few times. This rearrangement joins TRBV12-3 or TRBV12-4 to TRBJ2-5, with a weak D call TRBD2 (5 bases). The CDR3 sequence is 14 residues long. V was cut by 5 bases and J by 1 base, with 11 bases left in between. CDR3 sequence reads: CASSPRLRQETQYF. DNA for the CDR3: TGTGCCAGCAGTCCCAGACTACGCCAAGAGACCCAGTACTTC.

This clone was seen ten or more times. This chain links TRBV4-1 with TRBJ1-6, with a possible D match to TRBD1 (5 bases). Germline V CDR1 and CDR2: MGHRA, YSYEKL. Trimming removed 0 bases from V and 10 bases from J, with 10 bases in between. CDR3 size: 14 residues. The CDR3 DNA reads as TGCGCCAGCAGCCAAGACAGGGAATGGTCACCCCTCCACTTT. Protein sequence: CASSQDREWSPLHF.

V is TRBV24-1 and J is TRBJ2-7; the match to TRBD1 covers 10 bases. V lost 2 bases and J lost 6; bases outside the gene matches: 6. Germline CDR1 is KGHDR and CDR2 is SFDVKD. The CDR3 is 15 amino acids. CDR3 nucleotide sequence: TGTGCCACCAGTGATTCTGGGACAGGGGCAGGCGAGCAGTACTTC. It translates to CATSDSGTGAGEQYF.

The rearrangement uses TRBV7-8 and TRBJ2-1, with TRBD1 as a possible D gene (6 bases). V was shortened by 2 bases and J by 5 bases, with 10 bases between the two germline ends. Germline CDR1 SGHVS, CDR2 FQNEAQ. This CDR3 has 14 residues. The CDR3 loop reads CASSLWGQDNEQFF. The DNA for the CDR3 is TGTGCCAGCAGCTTATGGGGGCAAGACAATGAGCAGTTCTTC.

This clone counts as medium-sized. V gene TRBV6-6 combines with J gene TRBJ1-5; 7 positions match TRBD1. The V and J ends lost 2 bases and 9 bases, in that order; junction bases with no gene match: 10. The CDR3 is made up of 15 amino acids. The germline V gene encodes CDR1 MNHNY and CDR2 SVGAGI (reference sequence). CDR3: CASSYRDSDNGPQHF. The DNA of the CDR3 is TGTGCCAGCAGTTACCGGGACAGTGACAATGGGCCCCAGCATTTT.

This clone appeared a few times. The junction differs from germline at one of its ends, possibly a read error. This chain uses TRBV12-3 or TRBV12-4 with TRBJ2-1, with D perhaps matching TRBD2 (6 bases). The CDR3 extends over 17 amino acids. The CDR3 DNA sequence: TGTGCCAGCCGTTTCGGGGCGGGACCATGGGGGAGAAATGAGCAGTTCTTC. This codes for CASRFGAGPWGRNEQFF.

The J gene is TRBJ2-3, the V gene TRBV2; TRBD2 aligns across 7 bases. J was trimmed by 2 bases and V by 11 bases; bases with no gene match: 13. CDR1 SNHLY and CDR2 FYNNEI come from the germline V gene. The CDR3 totals 15 residues. The CDR3: CAVEPPAGSTDTQYF. The CDR3 DNA reads as TGTGCCGTAGAGCCGCCAGCGGGATCCACAGATACGCAGTATTTT.

The chain employs TRBV5-1 and TRBJ1-1; the D gene is possibly TRBD1 (5 bases). CDR1 is SGHRS and CDR2 is YFSETQ in the germline V gene. This CDR3 is 14 amino acids long. V gave up 5 bases and J gave up 5 bases, with 16 bases separating them. CDR3 DNA sequence: TGCGCCAGCAGATGGAGGGGCGCGGGAACTGAAGCTTTCTTT. This gives the protein CASRWRGAGTEAFF.

The CDR3 DNA reads TGTGCCTGGAGTGTCTTTCTTCGGAGGGAAAATTCACCCCTCCACTTT. As protein: CAWSVFLRRENSPLHF. The rearrangement uses TRBV30 and TRBJ1-6; D is unclear. Germline CDR1 and CDR2: GTSNPN and SVGIG (reference sequence). This CDR3 is 16 amino acids long. V lost 0 bases, J lost 7 bases, and 16 bases lay in between.

This clone has at least ten counts. This chain joins TRBV7-8 and TRBJ2-1, with D perhaps given as TRBD1 or TRBD2 (5 bases each). The CDR3 length is 16 residues. Between the trimmed V and J ends, which lost 5 bases and 8 bases, there was a span of 22 bases. CDR1 is SGHVS, CDR2 FQNEAQ, per germline. The CDR3 loop is CASSHSEGLLFDEQFF. The CDR3 DNA is TGTGCCAGCAGCCACTCAGAGGGGTTGTTGTTTGATGAGCAGTTCTTC.

CDR3 sequence (DNA): TGTGCCAGCAGAGCCTTTTTACTAGCGGGAGGTAACAATGAGCAGTTCTTC. This sequence encodes CASRAFLLAGGNNEQFF. The chain uses TRBV2 and TRBJ2-1; TRBD2 matches at 12 bases. The CDR3 is 17 residues long. Germline V gene data show CDR1 as SNHLY and CDR2 as FYNNEI. Germline trimming cut 6 bases from V and 5 bases from J; bases unmatched to any gene: 11.

This CDR3 reads CASSYTGTDNNEQFF. CDR3 coding DNA: TGTGCCAGCAGTTACACCGGGACGGACAACAATGAGCAGTTCTTC. The chain employs TRBV6-6 and TRBJ2-1; perhaps D is TRBD1 or TRBD2 (5 bases each). V was clipped by 2 bases and J by 5 bases, with 13 bases between them. Germline assignment: CDR1 MNHNY and CDR2 SVGAGI (reference sequence). CDR3 size: 15 residues.

V and J are TRBV24-1 and TRBJ2-1; 7 nucleotides agree with TRBD1. With 8 bases clipped from V and 6 bases from J, the junction kept 3 bases outside the gene matches. The CDR3 runs 12 residues. Per germline, CDR1 KGHDR and CDR2 SFDVKD. DNA for the CDR3: TGTGCCACCAAGGGGGCGCCCAATGAGCAGTTCTTC. The encoded protein is CATKGAPNEQFF.

This clone was picked up a small number of times. The rearrangement links TRBV30 to TRBJ1-2; the D is unclear. The germline V gene has CDR1 GTSNPN and CDR2 SVGIG (reference sequence). The CDR3 consists of 14 residues. The V end was cut by 3 bases, the J end by 2 bases, with 13 bases between. CDR3: CAWSGGRLNYGYTF. In nucleotides, the CDR3 is TGTGCCTGGAGCGGCGGACGGTTAAACTATGGCTACACCTTC.